This T cell receptor beta chain was found in a study of blood T cell repertoires in COVID-19 (dated by TCRdb to about 2020). With regard to the full study: The collaborator samples originated in the United States, Italy and Spain and spanned the acute and convalescent phases of COVID-19. The material from the prospective study consisted of cDNA or gDNA derived from T cells, B-cell-depleted T cells, or PBMCs. The dataset comprised deeply sampled blood TCRbeta repertoires from subjects exposed to, actively infected with, or recovered from COVID-19. The repertoires were made available in a free public database intended to serve as a resource for research on the immune response to SARS-CoV-2. The samples were drawn from two sources: the first 160 participants of the ongoing ImmuneRACE study, and 950 to 1,500 subjects contributed by 6 global collaborators. Nearly every sample came with metadata listing a de-identified subject ID, COVID-19 status, age in years and sex. Where HLA class I and class II types were available, the types were taken from metadata supplied by the sample provider, not from assay-based typing.

One collaborating source in Seattle enrolled patients while the patients were actively infected and followed the patients over time throughout the course of disease. Collaborating institutions collected whole blood in K2EDTA tubes following their own protocols. For TCRbeta analysis, collaborators shipped samples as frozen whole blood, isolated PBMCs, or DNA extracted from either of those sample types. Remarks on this clone: Its cognate antigen has yet to be identified. The input lacks base qualities; no much larger clone sits a single base away.

Here is what the overall study found, with its caveats: The quantity of clinical and demographic metadata differed by source and by participant and was supplied without curation.

The immunoSEQ Assay, a bias-controlled multiplex PCR, was used to amplify TCRbeta CDR3 regions from genomic DNA. For the original study's pipeline: The number of nucleated cells in each sample was estimated by amplification of reference gene primers within the assay. To quantify the absolute abundance of each unique TCRbeta CDR3 rearrangement, sequence reads were collapsed and filtered. For each sample, productive Simpson clonality was calculated as the square root of Simpson's diversity index over productive rearrangements. Entries here come from immuneACCESS through TCRdb and include only in-frame sequences with V and J called. Some clones fail to appear in such tables; in the studies checked, an unresolved V gene covers under half of the shortfall, and the cause of the remainder is unknown. V and J calls and clone size are copied from that table; D and trimming were computed from the DNA. Counted in this sample were approximately 300,000 clones; around nine tenths of them appeared once. Together, the top ten hold under 7% of the sample.

There are 15 amino acids in the CDR3, from cysteine to phenylalanine inclusive. Only the CDR3 region is kept as DNA, spanning 45 bases read in frame from base 1. V drops 5 bases and J drops 2 bases, leaving 16 bases in between. From the germline V gene (reference sequence), CDR1 is SEHNR and CDR2 is FQNEAQ. This receptor was obtained from a woman aged 25-40 years with COVID-19, enrolled during active disease. Material for sequencing was peripheral blood. The V and J segments used are TRBV7-9 and TRBJ2-7, and possibly TRBD1, on 5 matching bases. The CDR3 loop reads CASSPQEAGPYEQYF. The DNA sequence is given as TGTGCCAGCAGCCCACAGGAAGCCGGTCCCTACGAGCAGTACTTC.